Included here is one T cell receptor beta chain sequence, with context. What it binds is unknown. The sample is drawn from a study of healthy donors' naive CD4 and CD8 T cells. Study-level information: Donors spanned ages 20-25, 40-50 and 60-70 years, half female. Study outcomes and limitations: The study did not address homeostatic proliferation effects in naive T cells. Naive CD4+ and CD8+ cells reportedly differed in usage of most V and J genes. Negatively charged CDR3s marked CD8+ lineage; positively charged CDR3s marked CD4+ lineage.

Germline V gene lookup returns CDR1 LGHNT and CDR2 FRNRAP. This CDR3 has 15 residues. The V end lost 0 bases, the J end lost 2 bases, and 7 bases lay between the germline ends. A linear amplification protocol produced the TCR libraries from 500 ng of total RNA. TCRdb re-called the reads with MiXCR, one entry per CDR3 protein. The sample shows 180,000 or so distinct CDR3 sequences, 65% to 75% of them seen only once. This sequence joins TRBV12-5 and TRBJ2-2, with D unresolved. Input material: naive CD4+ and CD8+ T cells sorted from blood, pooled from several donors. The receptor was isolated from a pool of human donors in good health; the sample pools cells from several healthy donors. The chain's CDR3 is CASGLVPVNTGELFF. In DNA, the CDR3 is TGTGCTAGTGGTTTGGTACCGGTCAACACCGGGGAGCTGTTTTTT.